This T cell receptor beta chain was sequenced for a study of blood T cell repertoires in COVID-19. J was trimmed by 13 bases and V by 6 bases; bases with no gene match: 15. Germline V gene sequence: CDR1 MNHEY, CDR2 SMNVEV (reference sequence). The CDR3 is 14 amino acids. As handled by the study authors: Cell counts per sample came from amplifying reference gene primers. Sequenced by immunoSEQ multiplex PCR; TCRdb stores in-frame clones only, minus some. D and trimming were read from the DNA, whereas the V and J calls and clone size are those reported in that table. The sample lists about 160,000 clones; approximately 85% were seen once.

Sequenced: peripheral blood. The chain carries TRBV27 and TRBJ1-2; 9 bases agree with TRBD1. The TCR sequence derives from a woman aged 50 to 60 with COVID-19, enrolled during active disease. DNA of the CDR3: TGTGCCAGCAGGCCCCCAGGACAGGGGATACCCCCCACCTTC. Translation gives CASRPPGQGIPPTF.